Presented here are 25 T cell receptor beta chains from one specimen sequenced in a study of cytomegalovirus exposure and HLA in healthy donors. With 60 Vbeta and 13 Jbeta primers, the PCR was carried out. Measured with immunoSEQ multiplex PCR; TCRdb has only the in-frame clones, and not every one. The data hold under 250,000 clones, with over 60% observed a single time. The sample taken for sequencing was PBMCs. These receptors all stem from a man younger than 35 in good health and CMV-seronegative.

This clone has only a few counts. This rearrangement joins TRBV19 to TRBJ1-2; TRBD1 aligns across 10 bases. Trimming removed 10 bases from V and 8 bases from J; junction bases left unmatched: 7. This CDR3 region has 12 residues. Germline loops: CDR1 LNHDA, CDR2 SQIVND (reference sequence). This chain's CDR3 is CATDDRGRGYTF. The CDR3 bases are TGTGCCACCGATGACAGGGGGCGCGGCTACACCTTC.

CDR3 coding DNA: TGCGCCAGCAAGGGACTAGCGGGAGGAAACACCGGGGAGCTGTTTTTT. This sequence encodes CASKGLAGGNTGELFF. This sequence joins TRBV5-1 and TRBJ2-2; 15 positions match TRBD2. With V trimmed by 6 bases and J by 2 bases, 2 bases remained unmatched. The germline CDR1 and CDR2 sequences are SGHRS and YFSETQ. This CDR3 contains 16 residues.

This clone came up once. The chain joins TRBV28 to TRBJ2-1; 10 positions match TRBD2. V lost 2 bases to trimming and J lost 8 bases; unmatched junction nucleotides: 9. This CDR3 has 16 residues. Germline CDR1 and CDR2: MDHEN and SYDVKM. The CDR3 loop is CASSLAAGGLIDEQFF. The CDR3 region has the DNA TGTGCCAGCAGTTTAGCAGCGGGAGGGCTTATCGATGAGCAGTTCTTC. Combining the CDR3 with reference TRBV28 and TRBJ2-1 gives the whole variable domain DVKVTQSSRYLVKRTGEKVFLECVQDMDHENMFWYRQDPGLGLRLIYFSYDVKMKEKGDIPEGYSVSREKKERFSLILESASTNQTSMYLCASSLAAGGLIDEQFFGPGTRLTVL.

This rearrangement joins TRBV4-1 to TRBJ2-5, with D possibly being TRBD1 (5 bases). This CDR3 comprises 17 residues. V dropped 0 bases and J dropped 4 bases, with 18 bases sitting between them. Germline CDR1 is MGHRA and CDR2 is YSYEKL. The CDR3 loop is CASSQDQSGASGETQYF. DNA for the CDR3: TGCGCCAGCAGCCAAGATCAATCTGGGGCCTCAGGAGAGACCCAGTACTTC.

The chain links TRBV30 to TRBJ1-1; weak D call: TRBD1 (6 bases). The CDR3 is made up of 13 amino acids. Germline CDR1 and CDR2: GTSNPN and SVGIG (reference sequence). The V end lost 0 bases, the J end lost 7 bases, and 12 bases lay between the germline ends. DNA for the CDR3: TGTGCCTGGAGTGTTTCGGGGGGCAGTGAAGCTTTCTTT. Translating gives CAWSVSGGSEAFF.

The V gene is TRBV10-2, the J gene TRBJ1-4; TRBD1 matches 7 bases. The CDR3 runs to 15 residues. V lost 0 bases, J lost 4 bases, and 2 bases stayed unmatched. In germline, CDR1 is WSHSY, CDR2 SAAADI. As DNA, the CDR3 is TGCGCCAGCAGTGAGTCGACAGGGTTTAATGAAAAACTGTTTTTT. This sequence encodes CASSESTGFNEKLFF.

The CDR3 region has the DNA TGTGCCAGCAGCCCCGTACGAGAGGAGACCTGCAATCAGCCCCAGCATTTT. It is translated as CASSPVREETCNQPQHF. The chain joins TRBV11-1 to TRBJ1-5; unclear D gene. Germline CDR1 SGHAT, CDR2 FQDESV (reference sequence). Deletions cut 5 bases from V and 2 bases from J, with 19 bases between. The CDR3 covers 17 residues.

This rearrangement joins TRBV21-1 to TRBJ1-2. TRBV21-1 is labeled a pseudogene. The CDR3 sequence is 15 residues long. The chain's CDR3 is CASSKGSRGGYGYTF. DNA of the CDR3: TGTGCCAGCAGCAAAGGTTCTCGGGGGGGCTATGGCTACACCTTC.

The chain recombines TRBV5-4 with TRBJ2-7, with no clear D. CDR1 SGHNT and CDR2 YYREEE come from the germline V gene (reference sequence). V was shortened by 1 base and J by 2 bases, with 10 bases between the two germline ends. The CDR3 runs to 14 residues. The CDR3 loop is CASSLSQPTYEQYF. CDR3 nucleotides: TGTGCCAGCAGCTTGTCACAGCCGACCTACGAGCAGTACTTC.

This rearrangement joins TRBV6-1 to TRBJ2-3; D may be TRBD2 (6 bases). V lost 1 base and J lost 4, with 9 bases in between. CDR3 size: 14 residues. Germline values: CDR1 MNHNS, CDR2 SASEGT. The CDR3 DNA is TGTGCCAGCAGTGAAGACCCGGGGGCAGATACGCAGTATTTT. Translated, it gives CASSEDPGADTQYF.

This CDR3 is CASSYGGGEKLFF. In DNA form, the CDR3 reads TGTGCCAGCAGCTATGGGGGCGGGGAAAAACTGTTTTTT. The V call is TRBV7-9, the J call TRBJ1-4; TRBD1 is a possible D gene (6 bases). Germline-derived CDR1 and CDR2 are SEHNR and FQNEAQ (reference sequence). The ends were cut back, 4 bases at V and 8 bases at J, with 11 bases in the middle. The CDR3 is 13 residues long. Filled out from reference TRBV7-9 and TRBJ1-4, the complete variable domain reads DTGVSQNPRHKITKRGQNVTFRCDPISEHNRLYWYRQTLGQGPEFLTYFQNEAQLEKSRLLSDRFSAERPKGSFSTLEIQRTEQGDSAMYLCASSYGGGEKLFFGSGTQLSVL.

This clone was counted between two and nine times. This chain uses TRBV27 with TRBJ2-2, with 11 bases that match TRBD2. The length of the CDR3 is 19 residues. V was clipped by 5 bases and J by 0 bases; unmatched bases: 11. Germline V gene lookup returns CDR1 MNHEY and CDR2 SMNVEV (reference sequence). This chain's CDR3 is CASSPLPGLAVANTGELFF. In DNA form, the CDR3 reads TGTGCCAGCAGTCCACTTCCGGGACTAGCGGTTGCGAACACCGGGGAGCTGTTTTTT.

A few counts support this clone. The V and J genes are TRBV9 and TRBJ2-7, with 7 nucleotides matching TRBD1. From germline, CDR1 is SGDLS and CDR2 YYNGEE. Unmatched junction bases numbered 6, after V lost 0 bases and J lost 3 bases. The CDR3 runs 15 residues. The CDR3 DNA reads TGTGCCAGCAGCGTAGGGGGGACAGTTGACTACGAGCAGTACTTC. Its protein is CASSVGGTVDYEQYF.

This clone occurred once. The genes are TRBV30 and TRBJ1-1, with TRBD1 as a possible D gene (6 bases). Trimming took 0 bases from V and 9 from J, leaving 17 bases between them. This CDR3 contains 14 residues. The germline V gene encodes CDR1 GTSNPN and CDR2 SVGIG (reference sequence). The CDR3, as DNA: TGTGCCTGGAGTGTTAGGGGACATGGATTTAAAGCTTTCTTT. It encodes CAWSVRGHGFKAFF. Full variable domain (remainder filled in from reference TRBV30 and TRBJ1-1): SQTIHQWPATLVQPVGSPLSLECTVEGTSNPNLYWYRQAAGRGLQLLFYSVGIGQISSEVPQNLSASRPQDRQFILSSKKLLLSDSGFYLCAWSVRGHGFKAFFGQGTRLTVV.

The rearrangement joins TRBV5-1 to TRBJ1-5; TRBD1 matches at 9 bases. V shed 7 bases, J shed 0 bases, and the junction held 14 bases outside the gene matches. This CDR3 is 18 amino acids long. Germline CDR1 SGHRS, CDR2 YFSETQ. Here the CDR3 reads CASLGPGQGLYSNQPQHF. The CDR3 DNA reads TGCGCCAGCCTAGGACCGGGACAGGGTCTTTATAGCAATCAGCCCCAGCATTTT.

This chain uses TRBV6-1 with TRBJ2-1; tentatively, D is TRBD1 (6 bases). The CDR3 runs to 14 residues. V lost 3 bases and J lost 5, with 11 bases in between. Per germline, CDR1 MNHNS and CDR2 SASEGT. This CDR3 reads CASSDTGMNNEQFF. The DNA for the CDR3 is TGTGCCAGCAGTGACACAGGGATGAACAATGAGCAGTTCTTC.

This clone appeared once. The chain carries TRBV19 and TRBJ2-5, with D possibly being TRBD1 (6 bases). The CDR3 sequence is 13 residues long. V was trimmed by 6 bases and J by 2 bases, leaving 10 bases between them. From germline, CDR1 is LNHDA and CDR2 SQIVND (reference sequence). The CDR3 spells CASSWGLQETQYF. The DNA of the CDR3 is TGTGCCAGTAGCTGGGGGCTACAAGAGACCCAGTACTTC.

This chain connects TRBV28 to TRBJ2-7; 9 bases agree with TRBD2. V lost 5 bases and J lost 2; bases outside the gene matches: 10. The CDR3 covers 16 residues. Per germline, CDR1 MDHEN and CDR2 SYDVKM. The CDR3 loop reads CASSITGTSSPYEQYF. CDR3 nucleotides: TGTGCCAGCAGTATAACCGGGACTAGCAGCCCCTACGAGCAGTACTTC.

The J gene is TRBJ2-1, the V gene TRBV7-8, with 13 bases matching TRBD2. The trim removed 3 bases at V and 15 bases at J, leaving 17 bases unmatched. In germline, CDR1 is SGHVS, CDR2 FQNEAQ. CDR3 length equals 17 residues. The CDR3 sequence: CASSLGSGTSGEPGRFF. The CDR3 bases are TGTGCCAGCAGCTTGGGGTCCGGGACTAGCGGGGAACCAGGGCGGTTCTTC.

This chain joins TRBV15 and TRBJ2-7, with D perhaps matching TRBD1 (6 bases). V was trimmed by 5 bases and J by 3 bases, leaving 14 bases between them. This CDR3 has 14 residues. Germline lookup yields CDR1 LNHNV and CDR2 YYDKDF (reference sequence). The chain's CDR3 is CATSDRDINYEQYF. In nucleotides, the CDR3 is TGTGCCACCAGCGACCGGGACATCAACTACGAGCAGTACTTC.

The chain recombines TRBV5-4 with TRBJ2-7; no reliable D call. This CDR3 has 11 amino acids. V lost 1 base to trimming and J lost 7 bases, with 6 bases between them. Germline loops: CDR1 SGHNT, CDR2 YYREEE (reference sequence). In DNA form, the CDR3 reads TGTGCCAGCAGCTTGACCGGGGAGCAGTACTTC. Translating gives CASSLTGEQYF.

In the case of this clone: The junction departs from the called germline gene at one end, perhaps through a read error. The CDR3 protein is CSASSCNEQFF. CDR3 in DNA: TGCAGCGCAAGCTCCTGCAATGAGCAGTTCTTC. The chain carries TRBV29-1 and TRBJ2-1; D remains unclear. The CDR3 sequence is 11 residues long. Germline V gene sequence: CDR1 SQVTM, CDR2 ANQGSEA.

This chain links TRBV4-1 with TRBJ2-3; D is possibly TRBD1 (6 bases). Germline V CDR1 and CDR2: MGHRA, YSYEKL. The CDR3 sequence is 18 residues long. Trimming removed 4 bases from V and 4 bases from J, with 24 bases in between. The CDR3 DNA is TGCGCCAGCAGCCCCCGACTTCAGGTCCGTTCAGGGGCAGATACGCAGTATTTT. The encoded protein is CASSPRLQVRSGADTQYF.

CDR3 sequence (DNA): TGTGCCAGCTCACCGCAGGGGTTCAACTATGGCTACACCTTC. Its translation is CASSPQGFNYGYTF. The chain employs TRBV18 and TRBJ1-2; TRBD1 is a possible D gene (6 bases). The germline CDR1 and CDR2 sequences are KGHSH and LQKENI. The CDR3 consists of 14 residues. Trimming left V 3 bases short and J 2 bases short, with 10 bases between.

The chain uses TRBV5-6 and TRBJ2-7; the D gene is possibly TRBD2 (5 bases). In germline, CDR1 is SGHDT, CDR2 YYEEEE. There are 15 residues in the CDR3. Trimming took 3 bases from V and 4 from J, leaving 17 bases between them. Here the CDR3 DNA reads TGTGCCAGCAGCTACGACCGGGGATCGGAGTACGAGCAGTACTTC. The encoded protein is CASSYDRGSEYEQYF.